The T cell receptor beta chain described here comes from a study of PD-L1 blockade in urothelial cancer. About the study: In the mid-2010s, patients got going on atezolizumab, taking 1,200 mg intravenously every 3 weeks.

CDR3 length: 16 amino acids. V shed 4 bases, J shed 6 bases, and the junction held 9 bases outside the gene matches. CDR1 is LNHDA, CDR2 SQIVND, per germline (reference sequence). Some clones are missing from TCRdb's copy, which holds only in-frame ones; the method was immunoSEQ multiplex PCR. The sample lists about 50,000 clones; under 90% were seen once. Time point here: pretreatment peripheral blood. Each patient presented with locally advanced or metastatic urothelial carcinoma. The V gene is TRBV19, the J gene TRBJ2-2, with 9 bases identical to TRBD1. The receptor was isolated from a man aged 70 or older with urothelial cancer. Sequencing was performed on PBMCs, taken around atezolizumab (anti-PD-L1) treatment. The CDR3 nucleotides read TGTGCCAGTAGTAGGGACAGGGCAATTAGGGCCGGGGAGCTGTTTTTT. Translation gives CASSRDRAIRAGELFF.